This T cell receptor beta chain came from a study of beta chain features in type 1 diabetes (dated by TCRdb to 2017 to 2018). Context from the whole study: Mean age, gender distribution, total cell number and subset yield were not different between patients and healthy donors. In the study, recently diagnosed type 1 diabetes patients and matched healthy donors were compared on the TCRB repertoires of their sorted circulating CD4+ T cell subsets. Whereas all 30 or so donors provided naive and central memory subsets, regulatory and stem cell-like memory subsets were isolated from just 8 patients and roughly 8 healthy donors. A total of around 100 million sorted cells were examined across all samples, and RNA yield correlated strongly with the number of cells per subset. Findings and caveats that apply to the study as a whole: At VDJ recombination sites, type 1 diabetes patients had fewer insertions and more deleted nucleotides, which implies abnormalities in thymic rearrangement. PCR may preferentially amplify shorter templates, but because patient and control samples were amplified and corrected together, any resulting skew would affect both groups equally. Naive, central memory and regulatory TCRB repertoires appeared to be more alike among patients than among healthy donors. Type 1 diabetes patients showed a moderate but significant shortening of TCRB CDR3 length in all four CD4+ subsets. Because cDNA was sequenced instead of genomic DNA, highly expressing activated cells could be over-represented, though the groups showed no difference in activation or CD3 levels. Because small numbers of individuals were included in the HLA sub-analyses, any influence of HLA type on TCRB rearrangement was left unresolved.

The entire isolated RNA was reverse transcribed using the High Capacity cDNA Reverse Transcription Kit, and thus expressed TCRB transcripts were sequenced. Deep immunoSEQ sequencing was performed on naive, central memory and regulatory T cell samples, with an average of roughly 3.6 million total reads per sample. Sorted cells were lysed in RLT buffer and RNA was extracted with DNase-treated RNeasy Micro or Mini kits, depending on cell number. Each cell subset was processed separately to prevent cross-contamination, with patient and healthy donor samples processed together. Using the immunoSEQ multiplex PCR, TCRB sequences were amplified from cDNA into 87-bp fragments spanning the CDR3 region. Sequencing of the amplicons was done on the Illumina HiSeq platform. The paper's processing steps were these. PCR bias was computationally corrected using synthetic template baselines, reads within Hamming distance 2 were collapsed, and singletons that could not be merged were discarded. Reads were aligned against IMGT so that V, D and J genes, CDR3 length and insertions or deletions at six rearrangement sites could be assigned. Clonotype counts were normalized to sorted cell number within each subset before computing true diversity and Gini coefficients with the tcR R package. Repertoire sharing was quantified using the overlap coefficient calculated on TCRB nucleotide sequences. Out-of-frame TCRB sequences from naive cells were analyzed as a proxy for the pre-selection repertoire. TCRdb stores this immuneACCESS table with in-frame sequences only. Part of the clones is absent; in the studies checked, under half of the shortfall reflects unresolved V genes, and no reason is known for the rest. V and J calls and clone size are as listed in that table; D and trimming were resolved from the DNA. The sample records 600,000 or so clones, 11% to 15% of which are singletons. The ten largest clones capture 0.035% to 0.04% of the sample.

Reading from cysteine to phenylalanine, the CDR3 counts 15 amino acids. Kept here is only the CDR3 DNA, which spans 45 bases and is read in frame from base 1. Trimmed from V: 5 bases; trimmed from J: 6 bases; junction bases lacking a gene match: 10. The germline V gene (reference sequence) supplies CDR1 SEHNR and CDR2 FQNEAQ. In this sample, this clone turned up a few times. What antigen it recognizes has not been identified. No quality values exist for individual bases; no much larger clone is one base distant. Each donor gave one peripheral blood draw, averaging about 120 mL, which was collected into heparinised tubes. Naive, central memory, regulatory and stem cell-like memory CD4+ T cells were sorted on a BD FACSAria II using a panel including CD45RO, CCR7, CD25, CD127, CD95 and CD27. Purity was above 98% for every sorted population. PBMCs were isolated immediately by Lymphoprep density gradient centrifugation and stained directly without culture. So that batch effects would be minimized, each experiment stained and sorted samples in pairs, pairing one healthy donor with one patient.

The TCR sequence derives from a man aged 18 to 35 with type 1 diabetes. The sequencing sample was made of naive CD4+ T cells from blood. Taken with the paper, the label for cell subset or site translates to: true naive CD4+ T cells. Recombination joined TRBV7-9 with TRBJ1-1; TRBD1 agrees with 9 junctional bases. The CDR3 is CASSAQGAPIAEAFF. The nucleotides are TGTGCCAGCAGCGCACAGGGGGCGCCCATCGCTGAAGCTTTCTTT.